This T cell receptor beta chain was found in a study of vaccination and CD4 T cells after COVID-19. The overall study: Convalescent donors: six male, four female; seven Caucasian, two Asian, one multiracial, two Hispanic. Cellular stimulation was performed using overlapping spike peptides derived from SARS-CoV-2, HCoV-NL63, HCoV-OC43 and HCoV-229E.

Treatment described: roughly 11-day PBMC culture with coronavirus spike peptide pools or control peptides (ViraFEST assay). These CD4+ T cells came from an unexposed donor, sampled before the COVID-19 pandemic (2011-2018). Before TCRs were sequenced, ViraFEST expanded antigen-specific T cells with peptide pools. This CDR3 is built from 16 residues. Losses at the gene ends were 5 bases for V and 4 bases for J; bases not matched to a gene: 8. Germline CDR1 reads SGHTA; CDR2 reads FQGNSA. A few counts support this clonotype. Its target is not known. The Oncomine TCR Beta short-read assay was applied to DNA of cultured CD4+ T cells. A single record per CDR3 protein comes from TCRdb applying MiXCR to the PCR reads. The sample shows 9,300 or so distinct CDR3 sequences, roughly 43% of them seen only once.

This sequence originates from a human donor in good health. V is TRBV7-2 and J is TRBJ1-5; 10 nucleotides align to TRBD1. The sequencing sample was made of CD4+ T cells from blood, cultured in vitro. The CDR3 region is CASSMDRGFGNQPQHF. CDR3 in DNA: TGTGCCAGCAGCATGGACAGGGGGTTCGGGAATCAGCCCCAGCATTTT.